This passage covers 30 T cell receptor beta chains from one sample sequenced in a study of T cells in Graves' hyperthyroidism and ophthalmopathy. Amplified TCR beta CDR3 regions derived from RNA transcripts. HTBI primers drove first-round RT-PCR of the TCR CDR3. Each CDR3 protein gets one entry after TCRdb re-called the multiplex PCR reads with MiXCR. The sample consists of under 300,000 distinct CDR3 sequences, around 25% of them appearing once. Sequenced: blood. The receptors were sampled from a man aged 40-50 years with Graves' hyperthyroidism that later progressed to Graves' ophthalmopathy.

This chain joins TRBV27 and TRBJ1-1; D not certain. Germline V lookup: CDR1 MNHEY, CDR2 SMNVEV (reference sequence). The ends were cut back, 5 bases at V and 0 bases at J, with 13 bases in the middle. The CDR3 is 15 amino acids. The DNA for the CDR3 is TGTGCCAGCAGTGACCCAGGCAGGATGAACACTGAAGCTTTCTTT. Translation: CASSDPGRMNTEAFF.

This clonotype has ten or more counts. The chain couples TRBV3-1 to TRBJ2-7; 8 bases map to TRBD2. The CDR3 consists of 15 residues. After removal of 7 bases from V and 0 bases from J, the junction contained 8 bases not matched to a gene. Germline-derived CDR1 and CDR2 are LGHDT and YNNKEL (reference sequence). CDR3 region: CASTNRGTSSYEQYF. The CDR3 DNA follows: TGTGCCAGCACCAATCGCGGGACTAGCTCCTACGAGCAGTACTTC.

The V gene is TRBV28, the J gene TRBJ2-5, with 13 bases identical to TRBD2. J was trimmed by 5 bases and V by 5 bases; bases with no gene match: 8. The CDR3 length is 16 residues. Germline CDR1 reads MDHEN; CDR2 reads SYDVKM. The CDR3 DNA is TGTGCCAGCAGTCCCGGACTAGCGGGAGACAGGGAGACCCAGTACTTC. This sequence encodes CASSPGLAGDRETQYF.

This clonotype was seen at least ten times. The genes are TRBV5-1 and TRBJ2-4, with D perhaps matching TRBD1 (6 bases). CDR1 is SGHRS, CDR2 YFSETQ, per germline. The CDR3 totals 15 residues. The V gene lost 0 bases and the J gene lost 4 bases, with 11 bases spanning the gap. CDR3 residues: CASSLVDRQKNIQYF. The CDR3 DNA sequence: TGCGCCAGCAGCTTGGTGGACAGACAAAAAAACATTCAGTACTTC.

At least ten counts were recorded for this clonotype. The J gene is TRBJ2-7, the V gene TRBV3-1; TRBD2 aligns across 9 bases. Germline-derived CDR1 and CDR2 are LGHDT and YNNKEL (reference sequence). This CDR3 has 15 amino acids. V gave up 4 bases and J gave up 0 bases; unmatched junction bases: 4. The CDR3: CASSPQAGGSYEQYF. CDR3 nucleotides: TGTGCCAGCAGCCCCCAAGCGGGAGGCTCCTACGAGCAGTACTTC.

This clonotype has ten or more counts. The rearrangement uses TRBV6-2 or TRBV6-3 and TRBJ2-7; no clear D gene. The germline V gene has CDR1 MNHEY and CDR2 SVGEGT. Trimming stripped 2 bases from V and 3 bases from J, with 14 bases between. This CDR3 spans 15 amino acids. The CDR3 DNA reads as TGTGCCAGCAGTTACGGACCGCTATTTAACTACGAGCAGTACTTC. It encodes CASSYGPLFNYEQYF.

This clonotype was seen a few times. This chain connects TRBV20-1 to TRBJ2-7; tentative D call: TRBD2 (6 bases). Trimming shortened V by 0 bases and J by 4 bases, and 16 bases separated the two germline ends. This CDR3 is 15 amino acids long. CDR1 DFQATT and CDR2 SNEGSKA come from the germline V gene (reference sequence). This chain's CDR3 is CSARDRAGGWYEQYF. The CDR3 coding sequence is TGCAGTGCTAGAGATCGGGCAGGAGGGTGGTACGAGCAGTACTTC.

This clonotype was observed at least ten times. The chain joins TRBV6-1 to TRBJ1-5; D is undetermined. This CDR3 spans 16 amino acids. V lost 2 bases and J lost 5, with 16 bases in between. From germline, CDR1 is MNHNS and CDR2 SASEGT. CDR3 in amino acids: CASSEMRWGEDQPQHF. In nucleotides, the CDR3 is TGTGCCAGCAGTGAAATGAGGTGGGGTGAGGATCAGCCCCAGCATTTT.

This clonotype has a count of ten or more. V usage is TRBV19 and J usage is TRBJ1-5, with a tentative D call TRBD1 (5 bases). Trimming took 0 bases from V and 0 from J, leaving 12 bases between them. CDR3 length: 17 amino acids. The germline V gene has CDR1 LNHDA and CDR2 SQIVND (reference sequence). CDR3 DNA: TGTGCCAGTAGTATAGATCACAGGCCCTATAGCAATCAGCCCCAGCATTTT. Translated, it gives CASSIDHRPYSNQPQHF.

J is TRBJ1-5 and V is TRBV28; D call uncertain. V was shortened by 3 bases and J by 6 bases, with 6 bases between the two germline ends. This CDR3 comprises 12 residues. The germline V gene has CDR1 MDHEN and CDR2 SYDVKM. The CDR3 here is CASSFLSQPQHF. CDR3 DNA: TGTGCCAGCAGTTTTTTGAGTCAGCCCCAGCATTTT.

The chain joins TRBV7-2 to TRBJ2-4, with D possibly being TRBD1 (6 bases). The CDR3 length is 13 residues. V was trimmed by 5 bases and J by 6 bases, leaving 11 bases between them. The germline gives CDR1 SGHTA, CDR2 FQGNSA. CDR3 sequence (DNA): TGTGCCAGCAGCCGGGACATCTTAAACATTCAGTACTTC. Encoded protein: CASSRDILNIQYF.

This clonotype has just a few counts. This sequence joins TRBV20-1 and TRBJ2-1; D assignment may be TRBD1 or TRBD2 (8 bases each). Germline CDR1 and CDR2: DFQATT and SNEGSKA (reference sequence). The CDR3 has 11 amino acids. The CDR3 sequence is CSGGDRPGKFF. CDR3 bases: TGCAGCGGGGGGGACAGGCCCGGAAAGTTCTTC.

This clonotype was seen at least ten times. Here the CDR3 reads CASSVDPGQPQHF. The CDR3 DNA sequence: TGTGCCAGCAGCGTAGACCCGGGGCAGCCCCAGCATTTT. The chain joins TRBV9 to TRBJ1-5, with D unresolved. The CDR3 is 13 residues long. Trimming removed 0 bases at V and 7 bases at J, with 8 bases between. Germline-derived CDR1 and CDR2 are SGDLS and YYNGEE. Looking up the rest from reference TRBV9 and TRBJ1-5 gives the full variable domain: DSGVTQTPKHLITATGQRVTLRCSPRSGDLSVYWYQQSLDQGLQFLIQYYNGEERAKGNILERFSAQQFPDLHSELNLSSLELGDSALYFCASSVDPGQPQHFGDGTRLSIL.

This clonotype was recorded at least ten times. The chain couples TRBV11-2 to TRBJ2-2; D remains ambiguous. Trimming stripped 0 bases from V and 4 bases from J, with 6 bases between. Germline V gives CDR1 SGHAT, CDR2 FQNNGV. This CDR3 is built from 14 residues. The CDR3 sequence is CASSLEPSTGELFF. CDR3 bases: TGTGCCAGCAGCTTAGAGCCTTCCACCGGGGAGCTGTTTTTT.

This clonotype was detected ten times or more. This CDR3 reads CASSLVDSILGTEAFF. The CDR3 bases are TGTGCCAGCAGCTTAGTTGACTCAATTCTGGGCACTGAAGCTTTCTTT. The chain combines TRBV7-2 with TRBJ1-1, with unresolved D. Germline V CDR1 and CDR2: SGHTA, FQGNSA. The CDR3 is 16 residues long. V gave up 1 base and J gave up 4 bases, with 16 bases separating them.

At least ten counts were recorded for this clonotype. The CDR3 sequence: CATSERTVSAPQHF. Here the CDR3 DNA reads TGTGCCACCAGTGAACGGACAGTCTCTGCTCCCCAGCATTTT. The chain carries TRBV24-1 and TRBJ1-5; tentatively, D is TRBD1 (6 bases). This CDR3 has 14 amino acids. In germline, CDR1 is KGHDR, CDR2 SFDVKD. V shed 4 bases and J shed 10 bases, with 16 bases lying between them.

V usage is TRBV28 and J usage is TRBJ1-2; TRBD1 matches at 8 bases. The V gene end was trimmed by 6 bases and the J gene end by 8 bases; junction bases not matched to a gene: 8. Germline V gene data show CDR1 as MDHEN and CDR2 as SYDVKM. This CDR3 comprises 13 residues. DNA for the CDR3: TGTGCCAGCAGCATGGGACAGGTCCGGGGCTACACCTTC. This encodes CASSMGQVRGYTF.

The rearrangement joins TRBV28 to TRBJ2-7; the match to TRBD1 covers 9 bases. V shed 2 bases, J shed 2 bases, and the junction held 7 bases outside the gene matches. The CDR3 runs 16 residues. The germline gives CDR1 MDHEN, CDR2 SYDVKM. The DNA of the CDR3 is TGTGCCAGCAGTTTAACCACCGGGACAGGGACCTACGAGCAGTACTTC. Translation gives CASSLTTGTGTYEQYF.

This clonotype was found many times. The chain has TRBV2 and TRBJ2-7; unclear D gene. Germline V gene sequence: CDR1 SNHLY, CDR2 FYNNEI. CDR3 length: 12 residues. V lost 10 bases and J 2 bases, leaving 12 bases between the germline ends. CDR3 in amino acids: CATKSNPYEQYF. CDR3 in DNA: TGTGCCACCAAATCTAATCCCTACGAGCAGTACTTC.

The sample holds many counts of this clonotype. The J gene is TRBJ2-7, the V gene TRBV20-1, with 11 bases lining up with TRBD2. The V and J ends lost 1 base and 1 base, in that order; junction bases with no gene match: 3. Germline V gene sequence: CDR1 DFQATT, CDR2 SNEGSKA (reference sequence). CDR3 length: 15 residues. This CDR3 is CSARGGTSGSYEQYF. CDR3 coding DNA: TGCAGTGCTAGAGGTGGGACTAGCGGATCCTACGAGCAGTACTTC.

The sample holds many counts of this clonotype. The CDR3 reads CAWSVQGGLSNQPQHF. CDR3 nucleotides: TGTGCCTGGAGTGTACAGGGAGGGCTGAGCAATCAGCCCCAGCATTTT. The chain links TRBV30 to TRBJ1-5, with D possibly being TRBD1 (6 bases). The CDR3 has 16 amino acids. The germline V gene encodes CDR1 GTSNPN and CDR2 SVGIG (reference sequence). With 0 bases removed from V and 1 base from J, the gap between germline ends came to 13 bases.

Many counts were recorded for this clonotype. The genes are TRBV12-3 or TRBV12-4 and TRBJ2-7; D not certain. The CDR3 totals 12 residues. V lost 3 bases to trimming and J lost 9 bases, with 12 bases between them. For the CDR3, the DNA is TGTGCCAGCAGTTTCGCGGATAAGCGGCAGTACTTC. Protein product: CASSFADKRQYF.

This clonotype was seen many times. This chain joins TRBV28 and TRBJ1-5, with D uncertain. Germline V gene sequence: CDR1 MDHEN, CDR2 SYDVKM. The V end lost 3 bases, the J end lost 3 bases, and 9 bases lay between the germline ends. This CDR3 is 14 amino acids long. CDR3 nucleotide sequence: TGTGCCAGCAGTTTTTTGACATACAATCAGCCCCAGCATTTT. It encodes CASSFLTYNQPQHF.

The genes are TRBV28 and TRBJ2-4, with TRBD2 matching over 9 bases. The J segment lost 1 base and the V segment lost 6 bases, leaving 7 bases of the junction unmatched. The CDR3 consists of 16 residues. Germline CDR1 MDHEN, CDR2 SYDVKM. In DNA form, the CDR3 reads TGTGCCAGCAGCCGGACTAGCGAGAGGGCCAAAAACATTCAGTACTTC. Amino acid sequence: CASSRTSERAKNIQYF. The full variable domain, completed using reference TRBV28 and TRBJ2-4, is DVKVTQSSRYLVKRTGEKVFLECVQDMDHENMFWYRQDPGLGLRLIYFSYDVKMKEKGDIPEGYSVSREKKERFSLILESASTNQTSMYLCASSRTSERAKNIQYFGAGTRLSVL.

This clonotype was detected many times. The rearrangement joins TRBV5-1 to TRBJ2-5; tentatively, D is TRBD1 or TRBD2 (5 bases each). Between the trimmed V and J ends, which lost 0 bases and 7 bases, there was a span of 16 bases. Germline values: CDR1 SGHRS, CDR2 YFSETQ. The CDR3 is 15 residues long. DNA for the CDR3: TGCGCCAGCAGCTTGGATTATTCGGGGCGAGGGACCCAGTACTTC. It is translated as CASSLDYSGRGTQYF.

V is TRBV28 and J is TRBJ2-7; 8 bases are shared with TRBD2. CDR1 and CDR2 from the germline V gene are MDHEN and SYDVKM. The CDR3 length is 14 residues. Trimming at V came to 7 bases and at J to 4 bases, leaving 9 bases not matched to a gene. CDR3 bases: TGTGCCAGCAACCGATTAGCGGGGAGGTACGAGCAGTACTTC. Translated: CASNRLAGRYEQYF.

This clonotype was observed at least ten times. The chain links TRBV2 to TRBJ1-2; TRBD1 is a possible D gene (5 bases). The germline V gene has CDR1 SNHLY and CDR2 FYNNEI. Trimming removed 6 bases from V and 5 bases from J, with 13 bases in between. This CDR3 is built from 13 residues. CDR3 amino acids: CASRGDYNYGYTF. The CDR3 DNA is TGTGCCAGCAGGGGGGACTACAATTATGGCTACACCTTC.

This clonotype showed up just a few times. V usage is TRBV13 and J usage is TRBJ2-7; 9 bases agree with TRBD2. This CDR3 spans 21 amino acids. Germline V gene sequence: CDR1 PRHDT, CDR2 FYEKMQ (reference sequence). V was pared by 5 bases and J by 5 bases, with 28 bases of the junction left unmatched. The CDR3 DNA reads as TGTGCCAGCAGCCATTTCCCATGGGTCGAGCCTTTTAGCGGGAGTAATCACGAGCAGTACTTC. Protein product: CASSHFPWVEPFSGSNHEQYF.

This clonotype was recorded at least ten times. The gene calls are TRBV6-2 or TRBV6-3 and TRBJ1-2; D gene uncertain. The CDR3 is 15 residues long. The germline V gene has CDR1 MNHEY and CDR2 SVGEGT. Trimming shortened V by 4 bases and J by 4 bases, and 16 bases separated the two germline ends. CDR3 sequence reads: CASSSSPRKAYGYTF. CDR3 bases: TGTGCCAGCAGTTCCTCCCCGCGCAAAGCCTATGGCTACACCTTC.

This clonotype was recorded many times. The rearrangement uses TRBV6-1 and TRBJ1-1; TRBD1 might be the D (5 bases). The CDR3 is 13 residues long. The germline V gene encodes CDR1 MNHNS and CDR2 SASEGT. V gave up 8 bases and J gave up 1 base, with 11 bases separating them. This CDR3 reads CASATEWNTEAFF. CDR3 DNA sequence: TGTGCCAGCGCGACAGAATGGAACACTGAAGCTTTCTTT.